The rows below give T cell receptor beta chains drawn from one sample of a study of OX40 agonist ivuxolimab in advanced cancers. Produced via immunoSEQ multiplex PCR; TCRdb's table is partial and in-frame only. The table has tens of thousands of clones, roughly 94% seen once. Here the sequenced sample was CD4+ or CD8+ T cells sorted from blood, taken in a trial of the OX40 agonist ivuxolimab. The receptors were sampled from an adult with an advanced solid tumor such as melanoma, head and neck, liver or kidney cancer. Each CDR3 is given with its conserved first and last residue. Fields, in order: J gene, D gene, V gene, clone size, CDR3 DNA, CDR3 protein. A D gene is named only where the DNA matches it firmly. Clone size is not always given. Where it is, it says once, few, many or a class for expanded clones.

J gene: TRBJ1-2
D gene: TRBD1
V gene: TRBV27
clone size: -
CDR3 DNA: TGTGCCAGCAGTTTATCGGGACAGGGGTATGGCTACACCTTC
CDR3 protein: CASSLSGQGYGYTF

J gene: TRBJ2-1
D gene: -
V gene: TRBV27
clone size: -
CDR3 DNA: TGTGCCAGCACCCATCTAATTGACAGACACAATGAGCAGTTCTTC
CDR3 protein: CASTHLIDRHNEQFF

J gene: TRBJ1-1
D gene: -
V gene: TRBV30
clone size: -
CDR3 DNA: TGTGCCTGGAGCGAGGATTTCAACACTGAAGCTTTCTTT
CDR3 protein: CAWSEDFNTEAFF

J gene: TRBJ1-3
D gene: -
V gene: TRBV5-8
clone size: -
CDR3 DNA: TGTGCCAGCAGCTTTATAGGGAGCTCTGGAAACACCATATATTTT
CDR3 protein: CASSFIGSSGNTIYF

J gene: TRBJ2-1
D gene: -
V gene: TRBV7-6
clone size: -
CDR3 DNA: TGTGCCAGCAGCCCCCCCGGGACCCTATACAATGAGCAGTTCTTC
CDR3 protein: CASSPPGTLYNEQFF

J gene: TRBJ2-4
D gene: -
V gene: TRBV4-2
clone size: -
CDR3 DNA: TGTGCCAGCAGCCAAGATAGGGGTACCCAAAACATTCAGTACTTC
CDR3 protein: CASSQDRGTQNIQYF

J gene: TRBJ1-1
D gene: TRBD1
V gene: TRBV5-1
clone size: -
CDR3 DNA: TGCGCCAGCAGCTTAAACAGGGGAAGTTTCACTGAAGCTTTCTTT
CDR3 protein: CASSLNRGSFTEAFF

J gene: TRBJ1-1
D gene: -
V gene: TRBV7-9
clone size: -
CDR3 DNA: TGTGCCAGCAACTCCATTTGGGACACTGAAGCTTTCTTT
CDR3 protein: CASNSIWDTEAFF

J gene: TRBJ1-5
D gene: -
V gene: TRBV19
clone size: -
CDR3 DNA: TGTGCCAGTAGTATAGGGGGTAGCAATCAGCCCCAGCATTTT
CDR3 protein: CASSIGGSNQPQHF

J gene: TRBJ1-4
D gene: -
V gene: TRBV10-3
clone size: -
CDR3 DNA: TGTGCCATCAGTGACGGGAGGCTTGGTGAAAAACTGTTTTTT
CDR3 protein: CAISDGRLGEKLFF

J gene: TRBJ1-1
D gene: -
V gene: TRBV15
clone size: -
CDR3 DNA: TGTGCCACCAGCAGAGATCTGAACACTGAAGCTTTCTTT
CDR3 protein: CATSRDLNTEAFF

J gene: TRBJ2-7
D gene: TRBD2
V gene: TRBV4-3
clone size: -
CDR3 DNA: TGCGCCAGCAGCCAAGGGCTAGCGGACGAGCAGTACTTC
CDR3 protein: CASSQGLADEQYF

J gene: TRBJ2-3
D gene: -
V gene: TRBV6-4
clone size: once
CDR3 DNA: TGTGCCAGCAGTGACTCGAGACCAGGGTCTCCCACAGATACGCAGTATTTT
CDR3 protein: CASSDSRPGSPTDTQYF

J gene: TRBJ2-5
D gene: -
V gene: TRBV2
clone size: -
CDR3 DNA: TGTGCCAGCACCAGGAGCCCGCTAACTGAGACCCAGTACTTC
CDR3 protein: CASTRSPLTETQYF

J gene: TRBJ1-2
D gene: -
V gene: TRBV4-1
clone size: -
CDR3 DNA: TGCGCCAGCAGCCAAGAGGCGTTAGGCGACTATGGCTACACCTTC
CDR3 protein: CASSQEALGDYGYTF

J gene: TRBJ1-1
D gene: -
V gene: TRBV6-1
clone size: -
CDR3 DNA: TGTGCCAGCAGTGAATGGGGAGGGCTGAACACTGAAGCTTTCTTT
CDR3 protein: CASSEWGGLNTEAFF

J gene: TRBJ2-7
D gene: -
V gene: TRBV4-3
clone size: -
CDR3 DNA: TGCGCCAGCAGCCAAGACCCCTACGAGCAGTACTTC
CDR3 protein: CASSQDPYEQYF

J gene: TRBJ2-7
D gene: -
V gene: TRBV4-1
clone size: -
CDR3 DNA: TGCGCCAGCAGCCCGACACCCACCGCCGGGGAGCAGTACTTC
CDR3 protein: CASSPTPTAGEQYF

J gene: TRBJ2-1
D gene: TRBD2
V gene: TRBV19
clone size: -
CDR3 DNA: TGTGCCAGTAGTATAGGCTTAGCGGGAGCTTACAATGAGCAGTTCTTC
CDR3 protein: CASSIGLAGAYNEQFF

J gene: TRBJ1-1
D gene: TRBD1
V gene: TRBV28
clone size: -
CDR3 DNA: TGTGCCAGCAGTCAACTGACAGGGGTTTTTGGGGCTTTCTTT
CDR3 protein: CASSQLTGVFGAFF

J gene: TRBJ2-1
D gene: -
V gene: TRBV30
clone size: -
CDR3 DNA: TGTGCCTGGAGTGTATGGGGGCTAGGAGACAGATCCTACAATGAGCAGTTCTTC
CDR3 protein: CAWSVWGLGDRSYNEQFF

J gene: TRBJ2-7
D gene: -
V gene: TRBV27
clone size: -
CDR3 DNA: TGTGCCAGCAGTTCCCTTAGCTCCTACGAGCAGTACTTC
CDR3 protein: CASSSLSSYEQYF

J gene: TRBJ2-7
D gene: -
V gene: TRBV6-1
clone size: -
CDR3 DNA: TGTGCCAGCAGTGTACTGGGTCTAGCAATGAGGGAGCAGTACTTC
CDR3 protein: CASSVLGLAMREQYF

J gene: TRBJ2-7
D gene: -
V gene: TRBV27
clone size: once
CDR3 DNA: TGTGCCAGCAGCTCTGGGCCCGTCTACGAGCAGTACTTC
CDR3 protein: CASSSGPVYEQYF

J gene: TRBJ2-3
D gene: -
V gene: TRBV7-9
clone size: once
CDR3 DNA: TGTGCCAGCAGCTTAGGGGTAGCGGCAGATACGCAGTATTTT
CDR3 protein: CASSLGVAADTQYF

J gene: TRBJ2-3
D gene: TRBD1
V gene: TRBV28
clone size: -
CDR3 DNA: TGTGCCACCCTAAAGGACAGGGGGCACCACGATACGCAGTATTTT
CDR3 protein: CATLKDRGHHDTQYF

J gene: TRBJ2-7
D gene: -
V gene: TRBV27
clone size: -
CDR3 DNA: TGTGCCAGCAGGGAGACAGGCTGGGGGTCCTACGAGCAGTACTTC
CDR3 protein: CASRETGWGSYEQYF

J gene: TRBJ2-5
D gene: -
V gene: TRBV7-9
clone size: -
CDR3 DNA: TGTGCCAGCAGCCAGAGAGGGGTGGGCGAGACCCAGTACTTC
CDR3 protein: CASSQRGVGETQYF

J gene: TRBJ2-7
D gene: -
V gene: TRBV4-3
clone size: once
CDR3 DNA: TGCGCCAGCAGCCAATGGAGCGGGCCCAGCTCCTACGAGCAGTACTTC
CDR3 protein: CASSQWSGPSSYEQYF

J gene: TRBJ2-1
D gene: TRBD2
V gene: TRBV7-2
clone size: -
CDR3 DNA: TGTGCCAGCAGCTTAATAGCGGGAGGCTACAATGAGCAGTTCTTC
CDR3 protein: CASSLIAGGYNEQFF

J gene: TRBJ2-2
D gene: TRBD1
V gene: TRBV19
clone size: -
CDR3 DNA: TGTGCCAGTAGTATTGTAGTAGGGGGCGCCGGGGAGCTGTTTTTT
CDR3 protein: CASSIVVGGAGELFF

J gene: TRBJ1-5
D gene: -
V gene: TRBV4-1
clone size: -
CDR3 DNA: TGCGCCAGCAGCCAAGGTGGGGGGGCCAATCAGCCCCAGCATTTT
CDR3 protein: CASSQGGGANQPQHF

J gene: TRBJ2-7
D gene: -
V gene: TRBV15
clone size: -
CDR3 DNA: TGTGCCACCAGCAGAGAACTGGGGGCACGCGAGCAGTACTTC
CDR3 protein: CATSRELGAREQYF

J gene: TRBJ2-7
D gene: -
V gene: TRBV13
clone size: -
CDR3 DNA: TGTGCCAGCAGCCCCCGAAGGGCCTACGAGCAGTACTTC
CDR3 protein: CASSPRRAYEQYF

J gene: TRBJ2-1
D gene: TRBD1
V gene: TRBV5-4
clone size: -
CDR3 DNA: TGTGCCAGCAGCTCCAAAGGGACAGCCTACAATGAGCAGTTCTTC
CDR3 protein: CASSSKGTAYNEQFF

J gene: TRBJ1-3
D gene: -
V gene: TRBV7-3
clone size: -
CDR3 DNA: TGTGCCAGCAGCCCCGACGCGGGCTCTGGAAACACCATATATTTT
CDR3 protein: CASSPDAGSGNTIYF

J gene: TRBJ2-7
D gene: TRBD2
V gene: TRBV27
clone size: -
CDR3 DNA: TGTGCCAGCAGTTTCCACTGGGGGGGTTCCTCCTACGAGCAGTACTTC
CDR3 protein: CASSFHWGGSSYEQYF

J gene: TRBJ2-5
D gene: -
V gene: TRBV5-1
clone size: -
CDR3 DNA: TGCGCCAGCAGCTGGGGGATTCTGGAGACCCAGTACTTC
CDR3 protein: CASSWGILETQYF

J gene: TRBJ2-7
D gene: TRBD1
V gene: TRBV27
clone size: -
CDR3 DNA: TGTGCCAGCAGATCAGACAGGGGTCCCGACGAGCAGTACTTC
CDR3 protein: CASRSDRGPDEQYF

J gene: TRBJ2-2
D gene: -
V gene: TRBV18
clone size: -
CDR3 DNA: TGTGCCAGCTCACCCCCTCTTGACACGAACACCGGGGAGCTGTTTTTT
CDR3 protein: CASSPPLDTNTGELFF

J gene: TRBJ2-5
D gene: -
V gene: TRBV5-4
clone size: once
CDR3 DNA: TGTGCCAGCAGCCTTCCCCCCGGCAACTCCCAAGAGACCCAGTACTTC
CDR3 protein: CASSLPPGNSQETQYF

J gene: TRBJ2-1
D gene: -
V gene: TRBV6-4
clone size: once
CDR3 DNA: TGTGCCAGCAGTGAGGGGGCCGAGCAGTTCTTC
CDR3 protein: CASSEGAEQFF

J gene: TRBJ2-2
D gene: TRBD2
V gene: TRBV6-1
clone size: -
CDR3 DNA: TGTGCCGGACTAGATACCGGGGAGCTGTTTTTT
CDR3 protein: CAGLDTGELFF

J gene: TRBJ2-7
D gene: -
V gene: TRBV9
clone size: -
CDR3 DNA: TGTGCCAGCAGCTACTTACCGAGCTCCTACGAGCAGTACTTC
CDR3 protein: CASSYLPSSYEQYF

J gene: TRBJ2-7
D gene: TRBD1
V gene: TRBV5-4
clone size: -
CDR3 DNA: TGTGCCAGCAGCTTGGTACAGGGGAGTTCGCAGTACTTC
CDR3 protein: CASSLVQGSSQYF

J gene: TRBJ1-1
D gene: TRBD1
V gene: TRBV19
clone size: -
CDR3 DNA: TGTGCCAGTAGTATATCGGGACAGGGACTATTCCCTGAAGCTTTCTTT
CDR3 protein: CASSISGQGLFPEAFF

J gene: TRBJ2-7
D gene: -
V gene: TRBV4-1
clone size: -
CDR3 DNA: TGCGCCAGCAGCCAAGAGGGGGGAGGCTCCTACGAGCAGTACTTC
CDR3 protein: CASSQEGGGSYEQYF

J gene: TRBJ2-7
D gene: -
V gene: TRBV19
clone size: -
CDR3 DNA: TGTGCCAGTAGTCCCCGGTCGGGGGTCGAGCAGTACTTC
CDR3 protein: CASSPRSGVEQYF

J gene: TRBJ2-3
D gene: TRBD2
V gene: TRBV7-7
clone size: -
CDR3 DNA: TGTGCCAGCAGCTTAACCGATAGCGGGAGCACAGATACGCAGTATTTT
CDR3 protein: CASSLTDSGSTDTQYF

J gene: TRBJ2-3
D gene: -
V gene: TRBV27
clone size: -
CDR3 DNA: TGTGCCAGCAGTTTAAACGGGGGAGATACGCAGTATTTT
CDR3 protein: CASSLNGGDTQYF

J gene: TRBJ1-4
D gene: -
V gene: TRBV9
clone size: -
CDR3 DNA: TGTGCCAGCAGCGTAGAGGCAGGGTTGAATGAAAAACTGTTTTTT
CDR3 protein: CASSVEAGLNEKLFF

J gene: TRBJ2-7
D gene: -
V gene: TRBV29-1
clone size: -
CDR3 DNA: TGCAGCGTTGAGGGTAGGCACGAGCAGTACTTC
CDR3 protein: CSVEGRHEQYF

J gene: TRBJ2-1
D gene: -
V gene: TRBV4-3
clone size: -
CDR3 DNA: TGCGCCAGCAGCCAAGAAACCGATAGACTTCCGAATGAGCAGTTCTTC
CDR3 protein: CASSQETDRLPNEQFF

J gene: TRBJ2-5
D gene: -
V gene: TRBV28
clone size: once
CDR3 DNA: TGTGCCAGCAGTCCCCCGGCCTACCAAGAGACCCAGTACTTC
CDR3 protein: CASSPPAYQETQYF

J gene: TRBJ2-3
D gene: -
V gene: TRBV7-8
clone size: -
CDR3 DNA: TGTGCCAGCAGCTTAGATGTCTCCACAGATACGCAGTATTTT
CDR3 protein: CASSLDVSTDTQYF

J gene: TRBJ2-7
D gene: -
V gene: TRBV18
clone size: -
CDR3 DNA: TGTGCCAGCTCAAGCCCTTTCTCCTACGAGCAGTACTTC
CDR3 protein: CASSSPFSYEQYF

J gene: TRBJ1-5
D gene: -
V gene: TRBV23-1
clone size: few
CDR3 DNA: TGCGCCAGCAGTCAATGGAGGGCACAGCAGCCCCAGCATTTT
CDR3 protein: CASSQWRAQQPQHF

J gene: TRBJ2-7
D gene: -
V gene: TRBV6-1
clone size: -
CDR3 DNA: TGTGCCAGCCATGACACCTACGAGCAGTACTTC
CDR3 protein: CASHDTYEQYF